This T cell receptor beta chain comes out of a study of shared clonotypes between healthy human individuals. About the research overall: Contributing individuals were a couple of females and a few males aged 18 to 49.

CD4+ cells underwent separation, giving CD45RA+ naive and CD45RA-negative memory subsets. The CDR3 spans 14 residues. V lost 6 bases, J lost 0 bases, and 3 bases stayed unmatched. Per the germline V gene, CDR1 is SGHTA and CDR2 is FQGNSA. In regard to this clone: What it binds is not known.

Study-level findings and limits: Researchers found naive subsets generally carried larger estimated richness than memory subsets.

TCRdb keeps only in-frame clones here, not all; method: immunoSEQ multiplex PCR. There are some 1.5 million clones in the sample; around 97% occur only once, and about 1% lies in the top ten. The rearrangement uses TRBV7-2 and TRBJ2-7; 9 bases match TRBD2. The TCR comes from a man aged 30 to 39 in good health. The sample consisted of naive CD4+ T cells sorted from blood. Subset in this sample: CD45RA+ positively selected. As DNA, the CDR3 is TGTGCCAGCAGGGTAGCGGGAGACTCCTACGAGCAGTACTTC. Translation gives CASRVAGDSYEQYF.